This T cell receptor (beta chain) was sequenced during a study of blood T cell repertoires in COVID-19. For the study at large: Samples taken during acute and convalescent COVID-19 were collected in the United States, Italy and Spain. From T cells, B-cell-depleted T cells, or PBMCs came the material, which was cDNA or gDNA.

Original processing notes: Nucleated cell number was recorded as an estimate derived from reference gene primer amplification. Sequencing was performed with immunoSEQ multiplex PCR; in TCRdb, only in-frame clones are kept and a portion is missing. The V and J calls and clone size are taken from that table; D and trimming were inferred from the DNA. The repertoire holds fewer than 250,000 clones, with around nine tenths as singletons. V shed 4 bases and J 0 bases; nucleotides not matched to a gene: 8. The CDR3 is made up of 18 amino acids. Germline CDR1 and CDR2: LGHDT and YNNKEL (reference sequence).

V gene TRBV3-1 (or the pseudogene TRBV3-2) combines with J gene TRBJ2-6; 8 nucleotides line up with TRBD2. The sequence was obtained from a woman aged 55 to 70 who had recovered from COVID-19. The sample comprised peripheral blood. The chain's CDR3 is CASSPSRGGGSGANVLTF. The CDR3 DNA reads TGTGCCAGCAGCCCCTCCCGGGGGGGCGGCTCTGGGGCCAACGTCCTGACTTTC.